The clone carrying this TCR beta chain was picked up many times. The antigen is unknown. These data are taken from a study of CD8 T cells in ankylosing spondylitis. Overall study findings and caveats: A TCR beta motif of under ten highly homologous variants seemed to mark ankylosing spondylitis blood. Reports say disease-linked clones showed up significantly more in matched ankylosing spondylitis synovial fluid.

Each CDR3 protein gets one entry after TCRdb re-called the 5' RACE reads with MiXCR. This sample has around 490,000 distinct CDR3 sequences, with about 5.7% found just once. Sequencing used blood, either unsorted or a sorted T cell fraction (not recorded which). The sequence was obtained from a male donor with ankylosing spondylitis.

CDR3 amino acids: CSVEGLTDTQYF. The CDR3 nucleotides are TGCAGCGTTGAGGGGCTCACAGATACGCAGTATTTT. This sequence joins TRBV29-1 and TRBJ2-3, with D possibly matching TRBD1 (5 bases). The CDR3 loop spans 12 amino acids. Trimming took off 3 bases at V and 2 bases at J, with 6 bases between the two ends. The germline CDR1 and CDR2 sequences are SQVTM and ANQGSEA.